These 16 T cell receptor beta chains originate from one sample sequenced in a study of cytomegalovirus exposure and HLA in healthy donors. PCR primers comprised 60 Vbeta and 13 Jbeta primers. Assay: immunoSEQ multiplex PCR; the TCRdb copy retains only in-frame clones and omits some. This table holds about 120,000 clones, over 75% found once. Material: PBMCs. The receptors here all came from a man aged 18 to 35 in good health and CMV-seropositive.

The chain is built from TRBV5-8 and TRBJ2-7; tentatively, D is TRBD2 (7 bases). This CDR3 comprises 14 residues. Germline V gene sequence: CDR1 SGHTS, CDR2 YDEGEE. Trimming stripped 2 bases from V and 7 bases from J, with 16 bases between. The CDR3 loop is CASSFPRGGGEQYF. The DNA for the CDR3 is TGTGCCAGCAGCTTTCCGCGGGGAGGGGGGGAGCAGTACTTC.

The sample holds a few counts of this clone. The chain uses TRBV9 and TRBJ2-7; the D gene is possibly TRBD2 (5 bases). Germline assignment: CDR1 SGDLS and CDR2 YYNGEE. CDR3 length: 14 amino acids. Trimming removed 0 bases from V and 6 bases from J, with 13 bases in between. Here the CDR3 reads CASSVGVEGREQYF. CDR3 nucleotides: TGTGCCAGCAGCGTAGGTGTTGAGGGCCGCGAGCAGTACTTC.

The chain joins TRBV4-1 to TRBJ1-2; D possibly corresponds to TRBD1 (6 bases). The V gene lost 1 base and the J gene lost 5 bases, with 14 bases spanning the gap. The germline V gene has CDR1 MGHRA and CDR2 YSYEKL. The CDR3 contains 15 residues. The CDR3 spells CASSQASGTSYGYTF. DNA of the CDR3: TGCGCCAGCAGCCAAGCATCCGGGACATCTTATGGCTACACCTTC.

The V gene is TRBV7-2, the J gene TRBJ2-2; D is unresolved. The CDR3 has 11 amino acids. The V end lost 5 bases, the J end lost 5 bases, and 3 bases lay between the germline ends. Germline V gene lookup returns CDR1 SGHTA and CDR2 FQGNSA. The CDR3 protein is CASSPTGELFF. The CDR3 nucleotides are TGTGCCAGCAGCCCGACCGGGGAGCTGTTTTTT.

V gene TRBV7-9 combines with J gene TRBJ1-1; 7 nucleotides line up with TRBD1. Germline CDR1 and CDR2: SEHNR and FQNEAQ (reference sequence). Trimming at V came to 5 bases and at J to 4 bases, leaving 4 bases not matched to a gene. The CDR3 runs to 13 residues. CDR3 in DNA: TGTGCCAGCAGCCGGGACAGAGGCACTGAAGCTTTCTTT. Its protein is CASSRDRGTEAFF.

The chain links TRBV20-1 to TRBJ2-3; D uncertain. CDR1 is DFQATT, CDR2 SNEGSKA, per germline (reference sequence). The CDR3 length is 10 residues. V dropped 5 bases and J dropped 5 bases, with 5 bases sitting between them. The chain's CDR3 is CSALVDTQYF. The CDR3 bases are TGCAGTGCTTTAGTAGATACGCAGTATTTT.

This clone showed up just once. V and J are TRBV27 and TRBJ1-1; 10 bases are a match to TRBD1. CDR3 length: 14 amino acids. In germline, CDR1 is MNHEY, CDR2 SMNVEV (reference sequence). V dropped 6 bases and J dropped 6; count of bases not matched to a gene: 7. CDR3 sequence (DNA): TGTGCCAGCAGCCTGGGACAGGGGAAGCCTGAAGCTTTCTTT. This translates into CASSLGQGKPEAFF.

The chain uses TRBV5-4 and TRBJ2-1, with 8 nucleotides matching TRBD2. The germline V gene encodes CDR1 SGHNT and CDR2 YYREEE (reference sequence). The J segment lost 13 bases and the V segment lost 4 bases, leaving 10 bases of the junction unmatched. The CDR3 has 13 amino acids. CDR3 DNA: TGTGCCAGCAGCCCGCTCGGGGGGGGCGGTCAGTTCTTC. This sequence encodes CASSPLGGGGQFF.

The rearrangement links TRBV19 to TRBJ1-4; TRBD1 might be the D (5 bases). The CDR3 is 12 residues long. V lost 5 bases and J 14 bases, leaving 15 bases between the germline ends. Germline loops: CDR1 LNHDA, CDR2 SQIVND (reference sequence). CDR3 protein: CASSPQRGNLFF. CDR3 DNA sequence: TGTGCCAGTAGTCCCCAAAGGGGCAACCTGTTTTTT. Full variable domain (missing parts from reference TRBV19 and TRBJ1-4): DGGITQSPKYLFRKEGQNVTLSCEQNLNHDAMYWYRQDPGQGLRLIYYSQIVNDFQKGDIAEGYSVSREKKESFPLTVTSAQKNPTAFYLCASSPQRGNLFFGSGTQLSVL.

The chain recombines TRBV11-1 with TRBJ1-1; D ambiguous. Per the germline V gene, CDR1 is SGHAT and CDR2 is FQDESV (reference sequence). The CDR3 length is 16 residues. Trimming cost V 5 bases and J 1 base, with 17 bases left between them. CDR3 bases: TGTGCCAGCAGCCACACCATGGCCCGGGGGAACACTGAAGCTTTCTTT. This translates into CASSHTMARGNTEAFF.

CDR3 coding DNA: TGTGCCAGCAGCCAATTTCTGACCGGGGAGCTGTTTTTT. Translated: CASSQFLTGELFF. V and J are TRBV14 and TRBJ2-2; D unresolved. From germline, CDR1 is SGHDN and CDR2 FVKESK. This CDR3 has 13 residues. Trimming pared 2 bases from V and 5 bases from J, leaving 6 bases between.

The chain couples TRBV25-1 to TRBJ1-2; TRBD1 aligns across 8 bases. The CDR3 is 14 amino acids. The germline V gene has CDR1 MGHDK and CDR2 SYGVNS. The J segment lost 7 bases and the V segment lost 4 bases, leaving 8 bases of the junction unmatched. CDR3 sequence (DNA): TGTGCCAGCAGTGCCTTGGACAGGGCCGGTGGCTACACCTTC. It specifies CASSALDRAGGYTF.

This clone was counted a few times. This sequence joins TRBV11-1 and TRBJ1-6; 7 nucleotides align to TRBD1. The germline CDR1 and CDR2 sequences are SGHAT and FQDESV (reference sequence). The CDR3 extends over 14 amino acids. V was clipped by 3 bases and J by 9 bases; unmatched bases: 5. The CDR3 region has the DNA TGTGCCAGCAGCTTGAGTACAGGGGTTTCACCCCTCCACTTT. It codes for CASSLSTGVSPLHF.

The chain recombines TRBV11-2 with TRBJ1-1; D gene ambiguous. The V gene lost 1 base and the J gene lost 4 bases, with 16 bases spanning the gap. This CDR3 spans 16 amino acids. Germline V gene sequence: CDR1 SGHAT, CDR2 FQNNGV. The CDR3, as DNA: TGTGCCAGCAGCTTAGCCCTGACCCGAGGAGGCACTGAAGCTTTCTTT. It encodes CASSLALTRGGTEAFF.

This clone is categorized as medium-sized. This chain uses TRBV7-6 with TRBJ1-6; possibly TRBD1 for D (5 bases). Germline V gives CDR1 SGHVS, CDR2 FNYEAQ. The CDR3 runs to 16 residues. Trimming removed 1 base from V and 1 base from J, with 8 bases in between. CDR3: CASSLGGGSYNSPLHF. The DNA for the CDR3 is TGTGCCAGCAGCTTAGGGGGGGGGTCCTATAATTCACCCCTCCACTTT.

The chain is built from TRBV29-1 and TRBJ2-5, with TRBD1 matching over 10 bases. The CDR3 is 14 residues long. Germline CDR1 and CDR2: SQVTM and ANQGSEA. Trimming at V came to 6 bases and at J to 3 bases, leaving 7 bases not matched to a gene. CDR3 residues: CSVPTGGGEETQYF. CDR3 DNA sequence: TGCAGCGTCCCGACAGGGGGCGGGGAAGAGACCCAGTACTTC.